The present TCR beta chain was sequenced within a study of T-cell reconstitution after alpha-beta-depleted transplantation in children. Findings and limits, study-wide: The authors attributed T-cell counts and diversity one year after transplant mostly to newly produced T cells. At around two months after transplant, the alpha-beta T cells were reportedly derived from several hundred expanded clones that came from non-depleted graft cells.

This clonotype was observed many times. Its matching antigen is unknown. The authors prepared the TCRbeta library with unique molecular identifiers. TCRdb recomputed calls from the PCR reads with MiXCR, one row per CDR3 protein. The table includes over 200,000 distinct CDR3 sequences, about a tenth detected once. J gave up 6 bases and V 5 bases, and 2 bases lay outside the gene matches. Germline CDR1 reads LGHDT; CDR2 reads YNNKEL (reference sequence). The CDR3 consists of 13 residues. The material sequenced was PBMCs, taken before TCRalphabeta/CD19-depleted stem cell transplant. The chain couples TRBV3-1 to TRBJ2-1; 9 nucleotides align to TRBD2. This sequence originates from a child younger than two with acute myeloid leukemia, due to receive a stem cell transplant. In DNA, the CDR3 is TGTGCCAGCAGCGGGACTAGCCCCAATGAGCAGTTCTTC. Translation: CASSGTSPNEQFF.